This record covers a single T cell receptor beta chain. Antigen unknown. The V and J ends lost 3 bases and 3 bases respectively, with 15 bases between them. The CDR3 loop spans 15 amino acids. Germline loops: CDR1 MDHEN, CDR2 SYDVKM. Here immunoSEQ multiplex PCR was the method, and the copy in TCRdb shows in-frame clones only, minus some. Of 1.4 million or so clones in the sample, just under 99% were seen once. Memory CD4+ cells were the fraction left after CD45RA+ naive selection. The entry originates in a study of shared clonotypes between healthy human individuals. The study's findings and limits: Naive CD4 clonotypes overlapped across a few donors at around 4.8%.

This TCR came from a man aged 25 to 45 in good health. The chain joins TRBV28 to TRBJ2-7; D tentatively reads TRBD1 or TRBD2 (5 bases each). Sequencing was performed on naive CD4+ T cells sorted from blood. Subset noted: CD45RA+ positively selected. CDR3: CASSFPRGLLYEQYF. CDR3 sequence (DNA): TGTGCCAGCAGTTTTCCCCGGGGCCTCCTCTACGAGCAGTACTTC.